This T cell receptor (beta chain) was documented in a study of cytomegalovirus exposure and HLA in healthy donors. Study conclusions and caveats: Most TCR beta V segments were productive about 90% or about 30% of the time in an earlier analysis.

The V gene's germline CDR1 is SGHRS and CDR2 YFSETQ. Trimming cost V 1 base and J 0 bases; bases outside gene matches: 14. CDR3 length equals 20 residues. PCR primers comprised 60 Vbeta and 13 Jbeta primers. Clones were sequenced by immunoSEQ multiplex PCR, and TCRdb holds only the in-frame ones, with some missing. In the table there are approximately 210,000 clones, roughly 78% of which are singletons. Turning to this clone: Its antigen is undetermined.

V and J are TRBV5-1 and TRBJ2-3; TRBD2 aligns across 10 bases. This receptor was taken from a girl aged 10 to 17 in good health and CMV-seropositive. Sequencing used PBMCs. CDR3 protein: CASSLKIRAGGPTSTDTQYF. CDR3 sequence (DNA): TGCGCCAGCAGCTTGAAAATCCGAGCGGGGGGGCCTACTAGCACAGATACGCAGTATTTT.